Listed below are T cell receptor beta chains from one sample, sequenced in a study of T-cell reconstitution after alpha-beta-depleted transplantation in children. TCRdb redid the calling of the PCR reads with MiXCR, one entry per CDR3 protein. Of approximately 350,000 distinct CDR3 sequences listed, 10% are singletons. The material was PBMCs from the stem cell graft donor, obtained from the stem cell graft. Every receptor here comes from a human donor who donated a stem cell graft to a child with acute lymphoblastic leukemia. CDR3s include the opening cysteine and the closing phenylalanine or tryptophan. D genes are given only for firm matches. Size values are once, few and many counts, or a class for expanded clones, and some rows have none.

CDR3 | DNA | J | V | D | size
CASTQDRTTGELFF | TGTGCCAGCACCCAAGACCGAACCACCGGGGAGCTGTTTTTT | TRBJ2-2 | TRBV14 | . | few
CATSRGDREGYTF | TGTGCCACCAGCAGGGGAGACAGGGAGGGCTACACCTTC | TRBJ1-2 | TRBV15 | TRBD1 | few
CATEPSTSGSGNIQYF | TGTGCCACCGAACCCTCGACTAGCGGGAGCGGAAACATTCAGTACTTC | TRBJ2-4 | TRBV19 | TRBD2 | few
CASSQDPPGEGEQFF | TGTGCCAGCAGCCAAGATCCCCCAGGGGAGGGAGAGCAGTTCTTC | TRBJ2-1 | TRBV4-2 | . | many
CASSSRDSGSYEQYF | TGTGCCAGCAGCAGCCGGGACTCGGGCTCCTACGAGCAGTACTTC | TRBJ2-7 | TRBV11-2 | . | few
CAWYTGERLSVAFF | TGTGCCTGGTATACAGGGGAGCGCTTGTCGGTAGCTTTCTTT | TRBJ1-1 | TRBV30 | TRBD1 | few
CASSQTGTWYTSGANVLTF | TGCGCCAGCAGCCAGACCGGGACCTGGTACACCTCTGGGGCCAACGTCCTGACTTTC | TRBJ2-6 | TRBV4-3 | . | .
CSVVIADSTDTQYF | TGCAGCGTCGTCATAGCGGATAGCACAGATACGCAGTATTTT | TRBJ2-3 | TRBV29-1 | . | many
CSATVMDRGHEQYF | TGCAGTGCTACCGTGATGGACAGGGGCCACGAGCAGTACTTC | TRBJ2-7 | TRBV20-1 | TRBD1 | .
CASSRTGTIVEQYF | TGTGCCAGCAGCCGGACCGGGACTATCGTCGAGCAGTACTTC | TRBJ2-7 | TRBV7-3 | TRBD2 | few
CASSQRDRVARGTEAFF | TGTGCCAGCTCACAGAGGGACAGGGTAGCGCGGGGCACTGAAGCTTTCTTT | TRBJ1-1 | TRBV18 | TRBD1 | .
CASGPGLSLTEQYF | TGCGCCAGCGGCCCGGGACTTTCCTTGACGGAGCAGTACTTC | TRBJ2-7 | TRBV4-1 | . | many
CASSPGTSGRDYQETQYF | TGTGCCAGCAGTCCCGGGACTAGCGGGAGGGATTACCAAGAGACCCAGTACTTC | TRBJ2-5 | TRBV4-2 | TRBD2 | few
CASSLTSGRETQYF | TGTGCCAGCAGCCTAACTAGCGGGAGAGAGACCCAGTACTTC | TRBJ2-5 | TRBV9 | TRBD2 | many
CASSYAVLNYTF | TGTGCCAGCAGTTACGCGGTACTTAACTACACCTTC | TRBJ1-2 | TRBV28 | . | many
CASSSGGFGELFF | TGTGCCAGTAGTTCAGGGGGCTTCGGGGAGCTGTTTTTT | TRBJ2-2 | TRBV19 | TRBD1 | few
CSAKGLAGLTYEQYF | TGCAGTGCTAAGGGACTAGCGGGACTAACCTACGAGCAGTACTTC | TRBJ2-7 | TRBV20-1 | TRBD2 | few
CASSQEVGFSTDTQYF | TGCGCCAGCAGCCAAGAAGTGGGGTTTAGCACAGATACGCAGTATTTT | TRBJ2-3 | TRBV4-3 | . | many
CASSVTGYNEQYF | TGTGCCAGCAGCGTGACGGGATATAACGAGCAGTACTTC | TRBJ2-7 | TRBV9 | . | .
CASIGDLNAVSGYTF | TGTGCCAGCATTGGGGACCTTAATGCAGTATCTGGCTACACCTTC | TRBJ1-2 | TRBV12-3/TRBV12-4 | . | few
CASSTGLANEQYF | TGTGCCAGCAGTACGGGACTAGCCAACGAGCAGTACTTC | TRBJ2-7 | TRBV27 | TRBD2 | .
CASSATSGLGAYNEQFF | TGTGCCAGCAGCGCAACTAGCGGCCTTGGAGCCTACAATGAGCAGTTCTTC | TRBJ2-1 | TRBV11-2 | TRBD2 | .
CASSLVGLAGEDNEQFF | TGTGCCAGCAGTTTAGTCGGACTAGCGGGAGAAGACAATGAGCAGTTCTTC | TRBJ2-1 | TRBV27 | TRBD2 | few
CAIGDGMYEQYF | TGTGCCATCGGGGACGGGATGTACGAGCAGTACTTC | TRBJ2-7 | TRBV11-2 | . | .
CASSPRGTGNTIYF | TGTGCCAGCTCACCACGGGGAACCGGAAACACCATATATTTT | TRBJ1-3 | TRBV18 | . | few
CASSQEDRVGQETQYF | TGTGCCAGCAGCCAGGAGGACAGGGTGGGCCAAGAGACCCAGTACTTC | TRBJ2-5 | TRBV4-2 | TRBD1 | many
CASSTGTGRHYGYTF | TGTGCCAGCAGTACTGGGACAGGGAGGCACTATGGCTACACCTTC | TRBJ1-2 | TRBV12-3/TRBV12-4 | TRBD1 | .
CASTPGGFSNTEAFF | TGTGCCAGCACCCCTGGGGGGTTTTCGAACACTGAAGCTTTCTTT | TRBJ1-1 | TRBV5-4 | . | few
CASSQDASGSYGTQYF | TGTGCCAGCAGCCAAGATGCTAGCGGGAGTTACGGGACCCAGTACTTC | TRBJ2-5 | TRBV3-1 | TRBD2 | few
CASSQSGIANTGELFF | TGTGCCAGCAGTCAATCAGGGATTGCGAACACCGGGGAGCTGTTTTTT | TRBJ2-2 | TRBV2 | . | .